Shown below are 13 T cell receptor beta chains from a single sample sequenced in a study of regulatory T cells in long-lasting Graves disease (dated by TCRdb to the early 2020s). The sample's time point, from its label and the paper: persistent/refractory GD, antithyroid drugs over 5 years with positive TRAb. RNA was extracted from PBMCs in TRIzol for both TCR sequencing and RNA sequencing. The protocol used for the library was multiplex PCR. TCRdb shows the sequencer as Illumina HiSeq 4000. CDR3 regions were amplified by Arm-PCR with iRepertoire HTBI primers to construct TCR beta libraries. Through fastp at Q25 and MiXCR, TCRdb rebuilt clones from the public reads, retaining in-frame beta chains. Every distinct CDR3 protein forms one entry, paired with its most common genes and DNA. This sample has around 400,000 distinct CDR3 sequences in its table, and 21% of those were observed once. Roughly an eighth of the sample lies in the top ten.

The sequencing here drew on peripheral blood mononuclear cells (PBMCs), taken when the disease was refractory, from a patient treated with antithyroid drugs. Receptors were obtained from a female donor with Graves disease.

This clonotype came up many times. The CDR3 sequence is CASLSGGSNQPQHF. The CDR3 nucleotides read TGTGCCAGCCTAAGTGGGGGGAGCAATCAGCCCCAGCATTTT. The J gene is TRBJ1-5, the V gene TRBV28; tentative D call: TRBD1 (5 bases). V dropped 8 bases and J dropped 1 base, with 12 bases sitting between them. In germline, CDR1 is MDHEN, CDR2 SYDVKM. This CDR3 spans 14 amino acids.

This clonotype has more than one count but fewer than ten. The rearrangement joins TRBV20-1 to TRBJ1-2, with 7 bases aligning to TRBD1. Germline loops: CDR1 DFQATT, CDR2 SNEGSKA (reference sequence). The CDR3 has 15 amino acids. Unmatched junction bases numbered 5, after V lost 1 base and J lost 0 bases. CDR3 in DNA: TGCAGTGCTAGAGTACTGGACAGGCCTAACTATGGCTACACCTTC. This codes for CSARVLDRPNYGYTF.

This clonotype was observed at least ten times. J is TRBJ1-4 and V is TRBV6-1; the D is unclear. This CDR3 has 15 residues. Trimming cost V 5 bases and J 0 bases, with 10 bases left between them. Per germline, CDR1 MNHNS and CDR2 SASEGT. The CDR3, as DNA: TGTGCCAGCAGTCCCGTCGGGGCAACTAATGAAAAACTGTTTTTT. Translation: CASSPVGATNEKLFF.

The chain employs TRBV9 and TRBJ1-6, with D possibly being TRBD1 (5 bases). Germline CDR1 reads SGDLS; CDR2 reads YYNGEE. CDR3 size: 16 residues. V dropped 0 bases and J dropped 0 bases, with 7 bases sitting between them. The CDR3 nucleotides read TGTGCCAGCAGCGTAGAGGGACGCTCCTATAATTCACCCCTCCACTTT. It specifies CASSVEGRSYNSPLHF.

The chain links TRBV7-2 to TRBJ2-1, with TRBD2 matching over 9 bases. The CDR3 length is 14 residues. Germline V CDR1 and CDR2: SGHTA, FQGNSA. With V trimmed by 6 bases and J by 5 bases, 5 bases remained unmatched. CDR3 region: CASSFTSGHNEQFF. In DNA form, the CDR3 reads TGTGCCAGCAGTTTTACTAGCGGGCACAATGAGCAGTTCTTC.

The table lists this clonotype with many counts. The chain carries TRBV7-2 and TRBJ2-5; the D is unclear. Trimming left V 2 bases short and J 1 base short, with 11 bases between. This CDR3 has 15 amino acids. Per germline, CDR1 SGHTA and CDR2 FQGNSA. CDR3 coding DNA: TGTGCCAGCAGCTTAATGGGCATTCCCCAAGAGACCCAGTACTTC. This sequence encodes CASSLMGIPQETQYF.

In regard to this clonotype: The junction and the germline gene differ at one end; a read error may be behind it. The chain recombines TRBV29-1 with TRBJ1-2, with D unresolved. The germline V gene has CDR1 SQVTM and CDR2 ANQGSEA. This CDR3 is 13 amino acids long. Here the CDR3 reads CSVEGTDYYGHTF. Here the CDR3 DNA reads TGCAGCGTTGAAGGGACCGACTACTATGGCCACACCTTC.

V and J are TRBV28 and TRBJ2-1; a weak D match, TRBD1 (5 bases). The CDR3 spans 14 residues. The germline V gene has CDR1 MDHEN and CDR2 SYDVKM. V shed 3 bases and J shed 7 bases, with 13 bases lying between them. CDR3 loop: CASSFRQFGNEQFF. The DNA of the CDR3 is TGTGCCAGCAGTTTTAGACAGTTCGGGAATGAGCAGTTCTTC.

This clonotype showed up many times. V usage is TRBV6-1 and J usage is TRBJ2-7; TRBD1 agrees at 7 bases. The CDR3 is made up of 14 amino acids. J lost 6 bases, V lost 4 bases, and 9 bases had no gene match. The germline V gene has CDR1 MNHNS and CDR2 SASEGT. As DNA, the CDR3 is TGTGCCAGCAGTGTCGACAGGGTGGGAGTCGAGCAGTACTTC. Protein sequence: CASSVDRVGVEQYF.

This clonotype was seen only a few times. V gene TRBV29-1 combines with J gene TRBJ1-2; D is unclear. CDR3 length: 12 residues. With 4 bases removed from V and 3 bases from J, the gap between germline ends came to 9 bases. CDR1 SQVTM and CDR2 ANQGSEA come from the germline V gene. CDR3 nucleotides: TGCAGCGTTGTTCTCCCGGACTATGGCTACACCTTC. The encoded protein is CSVVLPDYGYTF.

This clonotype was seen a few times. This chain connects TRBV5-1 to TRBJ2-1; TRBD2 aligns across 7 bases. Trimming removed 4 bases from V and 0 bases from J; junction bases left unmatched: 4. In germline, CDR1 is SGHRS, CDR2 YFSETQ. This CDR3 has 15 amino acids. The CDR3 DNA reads TGCGCCAGCAGCGGGGGAGGGAGCTCCTACAATGAGCAGTTCTTC. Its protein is CASSGGGSSYNEQFF. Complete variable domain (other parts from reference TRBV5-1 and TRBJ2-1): KAGVTQTPRYLIKTRGQQVTLSCSPISGHRSVSWYQQTPGQGLQFLFEYFSETQRNKGNFPGRFSGRQFSNSRSEMNVSTLELGDSALYLCASSGGGSSYNEQFFGPGTRLTVL.

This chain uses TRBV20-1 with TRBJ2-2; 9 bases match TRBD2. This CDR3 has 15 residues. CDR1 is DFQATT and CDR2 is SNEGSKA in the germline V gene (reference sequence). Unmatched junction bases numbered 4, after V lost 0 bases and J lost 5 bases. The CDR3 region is CSARDPGLATGELFF. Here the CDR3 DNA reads TGCAGTGCTAGAGACCCCGGACTAGCGACCGGGGAGCTGTTTTTT.

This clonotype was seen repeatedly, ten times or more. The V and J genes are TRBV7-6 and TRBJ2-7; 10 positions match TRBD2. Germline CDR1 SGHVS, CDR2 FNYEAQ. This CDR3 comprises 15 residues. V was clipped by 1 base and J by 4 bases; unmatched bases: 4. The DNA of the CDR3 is TGTGCCAGCAGCTTAGGTAGCGGGAGGAGGTACGAGCAGTACTTC. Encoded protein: CASSLGSGRRYEQYF. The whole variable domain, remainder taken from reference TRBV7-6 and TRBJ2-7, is GAGVSQSPRYKVTKRGQDVALRCDPISGHVSLYWYRQALGQGPEFLTYFNYEAQQDKSGLPNDRFSAERPEGSISTLTIQRTEQRDSAMYRCASSLGSGRRYEQYFGPGTRLTVT.